These T cell receptor beta chains were read from a single sample in a study of blood T cell repertoires in COVID-19. Only in-frame clones appear in the TCRdb table, and some are missing; sequencing was by immunoSEQ multiplex PCR. The data show 300,000 to 400,000 clones, 90% seen once. The sequenced sample consisted of PBMCs or T cells enriched from blood (not recorded which). These receptors all stem from a woman in her 30s who had been exposed to COVID-19. CDR3s include the opening cysteine and the closing phenylalanine or tryptophan. A D gene is named only where the DNA matches it firmly. Clone size is not always given. Where it is, it says once, few, many or a class for expanded clones.

d_call clone_size cdr3_length j_call v_call cdr3_nt cdr3_aa
TRBD1 NA 15 TRBJ2-7 TRBV5-1 TGCGCCAGCAGCTTTCTTCTACAGGGGGCAGACGAGCAGTACTTC CASSFLLQGADEQYF
TRBD1 NA 13 TRBJ1-2 TRBV6-5 TGTGCCCGGCTACGGGACAGGGAAGAAGGCTACACCTTC CARLRDREEGYTF
NA NA 14 TRBJ1-2 TRBV6-4 TGTGCCAGCAGTGACCAACAGGGCCGGGGAGGCTACACCTTC CASSDQQGRGGYTF
NA NA 14 TRBJ2-2 TRBV2 TGTGCCAGCAACAATCTAGTGAACACCGGGGAGCTGTTTTTT CASNNLVNTGELFF
NA NA 13 TRBJ1-2 TRBV5-6 TGTGCCAGCAGCTTAGACAGCAACTATGGCTACACCTTC CASSLDSNYGYTF
NA NA 13 TRBJ1-6 TRBV7-8 TGTGCCAGCAGCTTAGTCGAGGGTTCACCCCTCCACTTT CASSLVEGSPLHF
NA NA 17 TRBJ1-6 TRBV5-8 TGTGCCAGCAGCCGCGGAGAACGACAGGAGAGAAAGTTAACCCTCCACTTT CASSRGERQERKLTLHF
NA NA 16 TRBJ2-7 TRBV24-1 TGTGCCACCAGTGATGCTCTCCTGGGGCTCTTCTACGAGCAGTACTTC CATSDALLGLFYEQYF
TRBD1 NA 15 TRBJ1-4 TRBV27 TGTGCCAGCAGACACCGGACAGGAGCTAATGAAAAACTGTTTTTT CASRHRTGANEKLFF
TRBD2 NA 17 TRBJ2-2 TRBV5-1 TGCGCCAGCAGCCGCGGGGGAGCCACCGAAAACACCGGGGAGCTGTTTTTT CASSRGGATENTGELFF
NA NA 13 TRBJ2-7 TRBV18 TGTGCCAGCTCACAAACAAGTTCTTACGAGCAGTACTTC CASSQTSSYEQYF
TRBD2 NA 15 TRBJ2-1 TRBV6-5 TGTGCCAGCAGGGTCTCGGGGGGCTCCTACAATGAGCAGTTCTTC CASRVSGGSYNEQFF
NA once 15 TRBJ1-3 TRBV3-1/TRBV3-2 TGTGCCAGCAGCCAAGCCGCGGGCTCTGGAAACACCATATATTTT CASSQAAGSGNTIYF
TRBD2 NA 16 TRBJ2-1 TRBV25-1 TGTGCCAGCAGTGAATCTAGGGTGCGGGGGGCTGGTGAGCAGTTCTTC CASSESRVRGAGEQFF
NA NA 13 TRBJ1-1 TRBV19 TGTGCCAGTAGTATAGGCCAGGGAATGGGAGCTTTCTTT CASSIGQGMGAFF
TRBD1 NA 14 TRBJ1-2 TRBV7-2 TGTGCCAGCAGCTTAATGGGACAGACCCATGGCTACACCTTC CASSLMGQTHGYTF
TRBD2 NA 16 TRBJ2-1 TRBV19 TGTGCCAGTAGTATTCTGACTAGCGGGGGGGCAAATGAGCAGTTCTTC CASSILTSGGANEQFF
NA NA 16 TRBJ1-5 TRBV7-8 TGTGCCAGCAGCTTAGGCGCAGGGCGCAGCAATCAGCCCCAGCATTTT CASSLGAGRSNQPQHF
NA NA 14 TRBJ2-7 TRBV10-2 TGCGCCAGCAGCCACAGGGTGACCCTCTACGAGCAGTACTTC CASSHRVTLYEQYF
NA NA 14 TRBJ1-2 TRBV28 TGTGCCAGCAGTTTATCGAGGGATGGTCGAGGCTACACCTTC CASSLSRDGRGYTF